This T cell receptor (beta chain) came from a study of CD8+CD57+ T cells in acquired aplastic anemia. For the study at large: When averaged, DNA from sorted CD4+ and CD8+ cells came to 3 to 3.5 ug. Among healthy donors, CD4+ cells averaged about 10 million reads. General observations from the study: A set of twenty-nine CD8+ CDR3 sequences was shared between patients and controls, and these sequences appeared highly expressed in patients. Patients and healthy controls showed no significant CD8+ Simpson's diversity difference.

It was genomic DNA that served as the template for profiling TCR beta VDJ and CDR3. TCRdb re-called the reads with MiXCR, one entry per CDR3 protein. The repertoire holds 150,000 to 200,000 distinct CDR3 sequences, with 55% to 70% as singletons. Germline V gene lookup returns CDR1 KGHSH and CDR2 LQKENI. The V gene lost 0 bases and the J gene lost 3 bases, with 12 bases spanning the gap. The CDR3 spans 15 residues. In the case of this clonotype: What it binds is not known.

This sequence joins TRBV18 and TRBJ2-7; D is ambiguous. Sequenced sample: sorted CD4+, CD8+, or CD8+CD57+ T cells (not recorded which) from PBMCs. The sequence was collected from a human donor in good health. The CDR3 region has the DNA TGTGCCAGCTCACCACCGGGCAGGAGTTTCTACGAGCAGTACTTC. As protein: CASSPPGRSFYEQYF.